Below are 4 T cell receptor beta chains sequenced from a single sample in a study of OX40 agonist ivuxolimab in advanced cancers. Measured with immunoSEQ multiplex PCR; TCRdb has only the in-frame clones, and not every one. The table lists tens of thousands of clones, around 87% of them singletons. Sequenced here: CD4+ or CD8+ T cells sorted from blood, sampled in a trial of the OX40 agonist ivuxolimab. These receptors originate from an adult with an advanced solid tumor such as melanoma, head and neck, liver or kidney cancer.

The chain joins TRBV6-6 to TRBJ2-5; 7 nucleotides line up with TRBD1. Losses at the gene ends were 6 bases for V and 5 bases for J; bases not matched to a gene: 9. Germline V lookup: CDR1 MNHNY, CDR2 SVGAGI (reference sequence). The CDR3 spans 14 residues. CDR3 sequence: CASSRDREGETQYF. The CDR3 bases are TGTGCCAGCAGCCGAGACAGGGAAGGGGAGACCCAGTACTTC.

In DNA form, the CDR3 reads TGTGCCAGCAGCTTAGCCCGGACAGGTGTTGATGGCTACACCTTC. This codes for CASSLARTGVDGYTF. This chain connects TRBV7-9 to TRBJ1-2; TRBD1 matches at 7 bases. J lost 6 bases, V lost 0 bases, and 7 bases had no gene match. The germline V gene encodes CDR1 SEHNR and CDR2 FQNEAQ (reference sequence). This CDR3 comprises 15 residues.

The chain links TRBV19 to TRBJ1-5; 8 bases align to TRBD1. V shed 4 bases, J shed 3 bases, and the junction held 8 bases outside the gene matches. This CDR3 has 16 residues. Germline CDR1 reads LNHDA; CDR2 reads SQIVND (reference sequence). This chain's CDR3 is CASSTRAGGVNQPQHF. The CDR3 coding sequence is TGTGCCAGTAGTACCCGGGCAGGGGGCGTCAATCAGCCCCAGCATTTT.

The chain is built from TRBV25-1 and TRBJ1-6, with D possibly matching TRBD1 (6 bases). Per germline, CDR1 MGHDK and CDR2 SYGVNS. V dropped 4 bases and J dropped 7 bases, with 11 bases sitting between them. CDR3 size: 14 residues. DNA for the CDR3: TGTGCCAGCAGTGTAACAGGGCAGAATTCACCCCTCCACTTT. Residues: CASSVTGQNSPLHF.